What follows are 13 T cell receptor beta chains derived from one specimen sequenced in a study of spatial heterogeneity in lung cancer. MiXCR, run by TCRdb on the 5' RACE reads, gives a single entry per CDR3 protein. Of 77,000 or so distinct CDR3 sequences listed, approximately 18% are singletons. The time point: sample taken at primary tumor resection. Tumor, nontumor lung or frozen PBMC supplied whole RNA, sequenced without sorting. Sequenced material: PBMCs, taken at surgery. Receptors originate from a male donor with early-stage non-small cell lung cancer.

The table lists this clonotype with a few counts. The chain combines TRBV27 with TRBJ1-5; D is perhaps TRBD1 (6 bases). Looked up from germline, CDR1 is MNHEY and CDR2 is SMNVEV (reference sequence). V was pared by 3 bases and J by 9 bases, with 9 bases between. The CDR3 has 12 amino acids. The CDR3 reads CASSLVGGPQHF. The CDR3 DNA is TGTGCCAGCAGTTTGGTAGGGGGGCCCCAGCATTTT.

J is TRBJ2-3 and V is TRBV10-3; possibly TRBD2 for D (6 bases). The CDR3 runs 15 residues. V gave up 8 bases and J gave up 2 bases, with 17 bases separating them. Looked up from germline, CDR1 is ENHRY and CDR2 is SYGVKD. This CDR3 reads CAIRPGTATTDTQYF. The CDR3 region has the DNA TGTGCCATCCGCCCCGGGACTGCTACCACAGATACGCAGTATTTT.

In its sample, this clonotype was seen a few times. The V gene is TRBV29-1, the J gene TRBJ2-3; D is ambiguous. This CDR3 contains 14 residues. V was pared by 6 bases and J by 2 bases, with 15 bases between. Per the germline V gene, CDR1 is SQVTM and CDR2 is ANQGSEA. The CDR3 DNA reads TGCAGCGTCCCTCACCGGGTTGACACAGATACGCAGTATTTT. Translating gives CSVPHRVDTDTQYF.

The sample holds many counts of this clonotype. This chain connects TRBV28 to TRBJ2-2; D is undetermined. CDR3 size: 12 residues. Germline-derived CDR1 and CDR2 are MDHEN and SYDVKM. Trimming pared 6 bases from V and 2 bases from J, leaving 4 bases between. The DNA of the CDR3 is TGTGCCAGCAGAGTAAACACCGGGGAGCTGTTTTTT. It translates to CASRVNTGELFF.

This clonotype appeared a single time. The CDR3 reads CATTKDMNTEAFF. CDR3 in DNA: TGTGCCACCACAAAGGATATGAACACTGAAGCTTTCTTT. The chain combines TRBV10-3 with TRBJ1-1; D not certain. The V gene's germline CDR1 is ENHRY and CDR2 SYGVKD. The CDR3 consists of 13 residues. Trimming removed 10 bases at V and 0 bases at J, with 12 bases between.

This clonotype showed up just a few times. This chain uses TRBV10-3 with TRBJ2-7; tentative D call: TRBD1 (5 bases). The CDR3 is 14 amino acids. V lost 4 bases and J lost 4, with 14 bases in between. Germline V gene lookup returns CDR1 ENHRY and CDR2 SYGVKD. This chain's CDR3 is CAISVGQGEYEQYF. The DNA of the CDR3 is TGTGCCATCAGTGTAGGGCAGGGTGAATACGAGCAGTACTTC.

There are a few counts of this clonotype. The CDR3 bases are TGTGCCAGCAGCTCTACGCCGGTTACCGGGGAGCTGTTTTTT. It yields the protein CASSSTPVTGELFF. This chain uses TRBV11-1 with TRBJ2-2; no firm D call. Trimming took off 4 bases at V and 5 bases at J, with 11 bases between the two ends. Looked up from germline, CDR1 is SGHAT and CDR2 is FQDESV (reference sequence). The CDR3 has 14 amino acids. Supplemented by reference TRBV11-1 and TRBJ2-2, the full variable domain reads EAEVAQSPRYKITEKSQAVAFWCDPISGHATLYWYRQILGQGPELLVQFQDESVVDDSQLPKDRFSAERLKGVDSTLKIQPAELGDSAMYLCASSSTPVTGELFFGEGSRLTVL.

This rearrangement joins TRBV28 to TRBJ1-4, with unresolved D. V was shortened by 2 bases and J by 5 bases, with 9 bases between the two germline ends. CDR3 length equals 14 residues. Germline CDR1 and CDR2: MDHEN and SYDVKM. Here the CDR3 DNA reads TGTGCCAGCAGTTTACGGCAAAGAAATGAAAAACTGTTTTTT. It is translated as CASSLRQRNEKLFF.

The chain is built from TRBV19 and TRBJ1-2, with no clear D. V lost 3 bases to trimming and J lost 8 bases, with 10 bases between them. Germline V CDR1 and CDR2: LNHDA, SQIVND (reference sequence). CDR3 length: 12 residues. Here the CDR3 reads CASSIRLSGYTF. The DNA for the CDR3 is TGTGCCAGTAGTATTCGATTAAGCGGCTACACCTTC.

This clonotype was counted many times. The chain uses TRBV12-3 or TRBV12-4 and TRBJ2-3; D is unresolved. V lost 4 bases, J lost 5 bases, and 16 bases lay in between. This CDR3 has 15 amino acids. CDR3 protein: CASSYGLPGGDTQYF. The DNA of the CDR3 is TGTGCCAGCAGTTATGGTTTGCCGGGTGGAGATACGCAGTATTTT.

This clonotype showed up just a few times. The gene calls are TRBV29-1 and TRBJ2-7, with 7 positions matching TRBD1. Unmatched junction bases numbered 4, after V lost 4 bases and J lost 4 bases. Looked up from germline, CDR1 is SQVTM and CDR2 is ANQGSEA. The CDR3 loop spans 12 amino acids. CDR3 residues: CSVGGQPYEQYF. In nucleotides, the CDR3 is TGCAGCGTTGGGGGACAGCCTTACGAGCAGTACTTC.

The sample holds many counts of this clonotype. The rearrangement uses TRBV11-1 and TRBJ1-1, with a possible D match to TRBD1 (6 bases). Looked up from germline, CDR1 is SGHAT and CDR2 is FQDESV (reference sequence). The ends were cut back, 5 bases at V and 7 bases at J, with 20 bases in the middle. CDR3 length: 15 residues. DNA of the CDR3: TGTGCCAGCAGCCCCCGAACAGGGTTTCGTAATGAAGCTTTCTTT. Amino acid sequence: CASSPRTGFRNEAFF.

This clonotype was found a few times. The chain recombines TRBV4-1 with TRBJ2-7; TRBD2 agrees at 12 bases. The CDR3 length is 17 residues. Germline trimming cut 2 bases from V and 5 bases from J; bases unmatched to any gene: 10. CDR1 and CDR2 (germline): MGHRA, YSYEKL. CDR3 DNA: TGCGCCAGCAGCCAATCCGCTAGCGGGAGGGGAACGAACGAGCAGTACTTC. Translating gives CASSQSASGRGTNEQYF.